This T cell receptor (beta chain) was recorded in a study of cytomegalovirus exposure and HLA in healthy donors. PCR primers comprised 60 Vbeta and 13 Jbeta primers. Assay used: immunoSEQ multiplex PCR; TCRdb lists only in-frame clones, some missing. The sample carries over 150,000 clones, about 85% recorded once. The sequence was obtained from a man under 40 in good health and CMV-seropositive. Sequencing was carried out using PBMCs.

The CDR3 reads CARNRTGGETQYF. CDR3 bases: TGTGCCAGAAACCGGACCGGGGGAGAGACCCAGTACTTC. The chain recombines TRBV5-3 with TRBJ2-5; D may be TRBD2 (6 bases). TRBV5-3 is labeled an ORF, and its function is uncertain. CDR3 length: 13 amino acids. Between the trimmed V and J ends, which lost 6 bases and 4 bases, there was a span of 13 bases.